This T cell receptor beta chain stems from a study of CD8 T cells in ankylosing spondylitis. This clonotype was observed many times. Its antigen is still unknown. In TCRdb, the 5' RACE reads were re-called with MiXCR into one record per CDR3 protein. The sample has some 120,000 distinct CDR3 sequences, around 7% seen once. Study-level results: Earlier work had already found some motif variants in reactive arthritis synovial fluid and blood. Within ankylosing spondylitis blood, a TCR beta motif made up of eight or nine highly homologous variants appeared to be characteristic. Reportedly, matched ankylosing spondylitis synovial fluid was significantly enriched for disease-linked clones. Disease-linked clones had a CD8+ phenotype and relatively low frequency in peripheral blood.

V shed 4 bases, J shed 7 bases, and the junction held 5 bases outside the gene matches. Germline V gene sequence: CDR1 LNHDA, CDR2 SQIVND (reference sequence). This CDR3 region has 15 residues. The chain couples TRBV19 to TRBJ1-6; TRBD1 matches at 9 bases. The clonotype originates from a male donor with ankylosing spondylitis or in good health (not recorded which). The sample was blood, either unsorted or a sorted T cell fraction (not recorded which). Written as DNA, the CDR3 is TGTGCCAGTAGTACGACAGGGGGTGGGAATTCACCCCTCCACTTT. Encoded protein: CASSTTGGGNSPLHF.